These T cell receptor beta chains were read from a single sample in a study of blood T cell repertoires in COVID-19. TCRdb keeps only in-frame clones here, not all; method: immunoSEQ multiplex PCR. The table has about 200,000 clones, approximately 80% seen once. Sequenced sample: peripheral blood. Source of these receptors: a man in his fifties or sixties with acute or convalescent COVID-19. CDR3s include the opening cysteine and the closing phenylalanine or tryptophan. The D gene is left open where the match is weak. A row's size may be missing; if present it is once, few, many or a size class.

D	J	size	V	CDR3	DNA
.	TRBJ1-5	.	TRBV3-1/TRBV3-2	CASRQTGSGQPQHF	TGTGCCAGCAGACAAACAGGGAGCGGTCAGCCCCAGCATTTT
TRBD2	TRBJ2-1	few	TRBV6-1	CASSENGGGSYNEQFF	TGTGCCAGCAGTGAAAACGGGGGGGGATCTTACAATGAGCAGTTCTTC
.	TRBJ2-1	.	TRBV10-3	CAISESGRAGEQFF	TGTGCCATCAGTGAGTCAGGCAGGGCCGGTGAGCAGTTCTTC
.	TRBJ2-7	.	TRBV19	CASSTVAGYEQYF	TGTGCCAGTAGTACAGTGGCAGGATACGAGCAGTACTTC
TRBD1	TRBJ1-5	.	TRBV15	CATSTSYRGQPQHF	TGTGCCACCAGCACCTCCTACAGGGGCCAGCCCCAGCATTTT
.	TRBJ1-4	.	TRBV19	CASSLVGRVASLNEKLFF	TGTGCCAGTAGTTTAGTGGGGCGCGTCGCGAGTCTTAATGAAAAACTGTTTTTT
.	TRBJ2-3	.	TRBV4-2	CASSPEQGRPTQYF	TGTGCCAGCAGCCCCGAACAGGGCAGACCTACGCAGTATTTT
TRBD1	TRBJ2-7	.	TRBV12-3/TRBV12-4	CASRGTGYYEQYF	TGTGCCAGCAGAGGGACAGGGTACTACGAGCAGTACTTC
.	TRBJ2-5	.	TRBV6-5	CASSYSRTRGQETQYF	TGTGCCAGCAGTTACTCGAGAACCAGGGGCCAAGAGACCCAGTACTTC
TRBD1	TRBJ1-2	.	TRBV2	CASNQGAFGYGYTF	TGTGCCAGCAACCAGGGGGCATTTGGCTATGGCTACACCTTC
.	TRBJ1-5	once	TRBV5-4	CASSFAGNQPQHF	TGTGCCAGCAGCTTTGCGGGCAATCAGCCCCAGCATTTT
TRBD2	TRBJ2-1	.	TRBV6-5	CASSTSGSSYNEQFF	TGTGCCAGCAGTACTAGCGGAAGCTCCTACAATGAGCAGTTCTTC
TRBD2	TRBJ2-1	.	TRBV11-1	CASSRRLARPNEQFF	TGTGCCAGCAGCCGACGACTAGCACGACCGAATGAGCAGTTCTTC
TRBD2	TRBJ2-1	few	TRBV6-1	CASSEASGGSEQFF	TGTGCCAGCAGTGAGGCTAGCGGGGGGTCTGAGCAGTTCTTC
TRBD2	TRBJ2-1	.	TRBV4-1	CASSQRPGTSLSEQFF	TGCGCCAGCAGCCAACGACCCGGGACTAGTCTCAGTGAGCAGTTCTTC
.	TRBJ1-2	.	TRBV4-2	CASSQDRSGSYGYTF	TGTGCCAGCAGCCAAGATCGCAGCGGATCCTATGGCTACACCTTC
.	TRBJ2-3	.	TRBV4-3	CASSRQDNTDTQYF	TGCGCCAGCAGCCGACAGGACAACACAGATACGCAGTATTTT
.	TRBJ1-6	.	TRBV6-5	CASKLGALAPLHF	TGTGCCAGCAAATTGGGGGCTTTGGCACCCCTCCACTTT
TRBD2	TRBJ2-1	.	TRBV7-6	CASSILAGALGEQFF	TGTGCCAGCAGCATACTAGCGGGGGCCCTAGGGGAGCAGTTCTTC
TRBD2	TRBJ2-1	.	TRBV20-1	CSASLAGVYNEQFF	TGCAGTGCTAGTCTTGCGGGGGTATACAATGAGCAGTTCTTC
.	TRBJ2-7	once	TRBV11-2	CASSLAGASHEQYF	TGTGCCAGCAGCTTAGCGGGAGCTTCCCACGAGCAGTACTTC
TRBD2	TRBJ2-1	.	TRBV12-5	CASGPRLAAAGNEQFF	TGTGCTAGTGGCCCTCGACTAGCGGCCGCGGGGAATGAGCAGTTCTTC
.	TRBJ2-7	.	TRBV24-1	CATTYPGEKGEQYF	TGTGCCACCACATACCCTGGGGAGAAGGGCGAGCAGTACTTC
.	TRBJ1-2	.	TRBV5-1	CASSLGGGFYGYTF	TGCGCCAGCAGCTTGGGTGGAGGATTCTATGGCTACACCTTC
.	TRBJ2-1	.	TRBV2	CASSVLAGDEQFF	TGTGCCAGCAGTGTTCTGGCAGGCGATGAGCAGTTCTTC
.	TRBJ1-1	few	TRBV4-1	CASSHRDFLNTEAFF	TGCGCCAGCAGCCACCGGGACTTTTTGAACACTGAAGCTTTCTTT
.	TRBJ2-1	.	TRBV25-1	CASSGRSEQFF	TGTGCCAGCAGTGGAAGGAGTGAGCAGTTCTTC
.	TRBJ2-5	.	TRBV7-3	CASSGRGGETQYF	TGTGCCAGCAGCGGAAGGGGAGGAGAGACCCAGTACTTC
TRBD1	TRBJ1-6	.	TRBV6-5	CASSYSRGAISPLHF	TGTGCCAGCAGTTATTCCAGGGGGGCGATTTCACCCCTCCACTTT
.	TRBJ1-3	.	TRBV29-1	CSVEGGISGNTIYF	TGCAGCGTTGAAGGGGGCATTTCTGGAAACACCATATATTTT
.	TRBJ1-2	.	TRBV11-2	CASSGLYDYGYTF	TGTGCCAGCAGCGGGCTGTATGACTATGGCTACACCTTC
.	TRBJ1-6	.	TRBV11-2	CASGKDSRQGNSPLHF	TGTGCCAGCGGAAAGGACAGTCGTCAGGGGAATTCACCCCTCCACTTT
TRBD1	TRBJ1-2	.	TRBV9	CASSQGENYGYTF	TGTGCCAGCTCGCAGGGGGAGAACTATGGCTACACCTTC
TRBD2	TRBJ2-1	.	TRBV24-1	CATASGGVYNEQFF	TGTGCCACTGCAAGCGGGGGGGTCTACAATGAGCAGTTCTTC
.	TRBJ2-2	.	TRBV12-3/TRBV12-4	CASSFGQTGELFF	TGTGCCAGCAGTTTCGGACAAACCGGGGAGCTGTTTTTT
TRBD1	TRBJ2-5	.	TRBV6-5	CASSYSGQGEETQYF	TGTGCCAGCAGTTACTCGGGACAGGGGGAAGAGACCCAGTACTTC
TRBD2	TRBJ2-7	.	TRBV11-2	CASSPVGGGFPGSYEQYF	TGTGCCAGCAGCCCCGTCGGCGGGGGGTTCCCCGGCTCCTACGAGCAGTACTTC
TRBD2	TRBJ2-1	.	TRBV20-1	CSASMRRTSGRQFF	TGCAGTGCTAGTATGCGTCGGACTAGCGGCCGGCAGTTCTTC
.	TRBJ2-3	.	TRBV6-5	CASSRGSSTDTQYF	TGTGCCAGCAGCAGGGGATCTTCCACAGATACGCAGTATTTT
TRBD1	TRBJ2-6	.	TRBV6-5	CASSGTGSGANVLTF	TGTGCCAGCTCCGGGACAGGGTCAGGGGCCAACGTCCTGACTTTC
.	TRBJ1-5	.	TRBV30	CAWSVLGGQPQHF	TGTGCCTGGAGTGTGTTAGGAGGCCAGCCCCAGCATTTT
TRBD2	TRBJ2-1	once	TRBV7-3	CASSQGTSTYNEQFF	TGTGCCAGCAGCCAGGGGACTAGCACTTACAATGAGCAGTTCTTC
.	TRBJ2-2	few	TRBV5-6	CASSPDPSGSAGTGELFF	TGTGCCAGCAGCCCCGATCCATCTGGCTCCGCAGGCACCGGGGAGCTGTTTTTT
.	TRBJ1-1	.	TRBV19	CASSNWESTEAFF	TGTGCCAGTAGCAACTGGGAGTCCACTGAAGCTTTCTTT
TRBD2	TRBJ2-1	.	TRBV13	CASSLDGRGYYNEQFF	TGTGCCAGCAGCTTAGATGGGCGGGGGTACTACAATGAGCAGTTCTTC
.	TRBJ1-2	.	TRBV5-1	CASSPGDGYTF	TGCGCCAGCAGCCCAGGGGATGGCTACACCTTC
.	TRBJ1-5	.	TRBV25-1	CASSGGQVNQPQHF	TGTGCCAGCAGTGGAGGACAAGTTAATCAGCCCCAGCATTTT
TRBD1	TRBJ2-4	.	TRBV28	CASSIEQGAAKNIQYF	TGTGCCAGCAGTATAGAACAGGGGGCGGCCAAAAACATTCAGTACTTC
.	TRBJ1-6	.	TRBV9	CASSQDSLGAPLHF	TGTGCCAGCAGCCAGGACAGCCTAGGAGCACCCCTCCACTTT
TRBD1	TRBJ1-4	.	TRBV14	CASSQYRGAGEKLFF	TGTGCCAGCAGCCAGTACAGGGGCGCGGGTGAAAAACTGTTTTTT